This T cell receptor (beta chain) was found in a study of breast tumors, draining lymph nodes, adjacent tissues. General study findings and limits: The lymph node origin of tumor T cells was framed as consistent with a hypothesis, not demonstrated.

Samples came from axillary lymph nodes draining the breast cancer. A remark on this clonotype: What it binds is not known.

TCRdb redid the calling of the multiplex PCR reads with MiXCR, one entry per CDR3 protein. The sample lists under 250,000 distinct CDR3 sequences; roughly 32% were seen once. The TCR was taken from a female donor with breast cancer. Some clones in this sample may be carry-over from other donors' samples. The sample taken for sequencing was axillary lymph node tissue.

CDR3 loop: CASSGQGSTEAFF. For the CDR3, the DNA is TGTGCCAGCAGCGGTCAGGGGAGCACTGAAGCTTTCTTT. This chain connects TRBV5-5 to TRBJ1-1, with a tentative D call TRBD1 (6 bases). V was clipped by 4 bases and J by 4 bases, with 11 bases between them. Germline CDR1 SGHKS, CDR2 YYEKEE (reference sequence). The CDR3 consists of 13 residues.